Shown below are 18 T cell receptor beta chains from a single sample sequenced in a study of patients and donors after allogeneic stem cell transplantation. TCRdb used MiXCR to reprocess the RT-PCR reads, holding one entry per CDR3 protein. The table lists 900,000 to 1,000,000 distinct CDR3 sequences, more than 15% of them singletons. Input material: blood, either unsorted or a sorted T cell fraction (not recorded which). These receptors were taken from a human donor who was either an allogeneic HSCT recipient or a stem cell or donor lymphocyte infusion donor (not recorded which). It is not recorded whose cells these are; they may come from a transplant donor.

This clonotype was counted a few times. This rearrangement joins TRBV6-1 to TRBJ1-1, with D hard to call. The CDR3 consists of 15 residues. CDR1 and CDR2 (germline): MNHNS, SASEGT. V was clipped by 6 bases and J by 1 base, with 15 bases between them. The CDR3 DNA sequence: TGTGCCAGCAGCCCCATTTCGCGGAGGAACACTGAAGCTTTCTTT. It yields the protein CASSPISRRNTEAFF.

This clonotype was picked up a small number of times. The gene calls are TRBV9 and TRBJ1-1, with 7 bases lining up with TRBD1. V was pared by 0 bases and J by 5 bases, with 7 bases of the junction left unmatched. This CDR3 region has 15 residues. CDR1 and CDR2 from the germline V gene are SGDLS and YYNGEE. The CDR3 region is CASSVVGQVGTEAFF. CDR3 DNA sequence: TGTGCCAGCAGCGTAGTAGGACAGGTAGGGACTGAAGCTTTCTTT.

The chain recombines TRBV6-4 with TRBJ2-2, with D possibly called TRBD1 or TRBD2 (7 bases each). The V gene lost 6 bases and the J gene lost 0 bases, with 14 bases spanning the gap. This CDR3 spans 16 amino acids. CDR1 is MRHNA, CDR2 SNTAGT, per germline. For the CDR3, the DNA is TGTGCCAGCAGGAGGGGAGGGGGCGCGAACACCGGGGAGCTGTTTTTT. Translated, it gives CASRRGGGANTGELFF.

Written as DNA, the CDR3 is TGTGCCAGCTCACCACTTACTAGCGGGAGTAAGGATACGCAGTATTTT. Protein sequence: CASSPLTSGSKDTQYF. The chain carries TRBV18 and TRBJ2-3, with 11 bases aligning to TRBD2. V lost 1 base to trimming and J lost 6 bases; unmatched junction nucleotides: 6. Germline-derived CDR1 and CDR2 are KGHSH and LQKENI. The CDR3 is 16 amino acids. Supplemented by reference TRBV18 and TRBJ2-3, the full variable domain reads NAGVMQNPRHLVRRRGQEARLRCSPMKGHSHVYWYRQLPEEGLKFMVYLQKENIIDESGMPKERFSAEFPKEGPSILRIQQVVRGDSAAYFCASSPLTSGSKDTQYFGPGTRLTVL.

Details on this clonotype: A much larger clonotype is one base distant, so this may be a read error. The rearrangement uses TRBV11-2 and TRBJ2-3, with D possibly TRBD2 on 6 matching bases. The CDR3 runs to 14 residues. Trimming took 2 bases from V and 4 from J, leaving 10 bases between them. Germline-derived CDR1 and CDR2 are SGHAT and FQNNGV. CDR3 region: CASSLLSGADTQYF. CDR3 sequence (DNA): TGTGCCAGCAGCTTATTATCGGGGGCAGATACGCAGTATTTT. The variable domain in full, completed from reference TRBV11-2 and TRBJ2-3, reads EAGVAQSPRYKIIEKRQSVAFWCNPISGHATLYWYQQILGQGPKLLIQFQNNGVVDDSQLPKDRFSAERLKGVDSTLKIQPAKLEDSAVYLCASSLLSGADTQYFGPGTRLTVL.

V is TRBV4-2 and J is TRBJ2-7; 9 nucleotides match TRBD1. CDR1 is LGHNA, CDR2 YNFKEQ, per germline. With 1 base clipped from V and 5 bases from J, the junction kept 12 bases outside the gene matches. The CDR3 consists of 17 residues. In nucleotides, the CDR3 is TGTGCCAGCAGCCAAGGCCCGGGACAGGGAAACGGGGACGAGCAGTACTTC. Its translation: CASSQGPGQGNGDEQYF.

This clonotype was counted between two and nine times. V usage is TRBV5-4 and J usage is TRBJ2-5; 8 bases are a match to TRBD2. Germline CDR1 and CDR2: SGHNT and YYREEE (reference sequence). This CDR3 contains 15 residues. V shed 0 bases, J shed 7 bases, and the junction held 8 bases outside the gene matches. CDR3 residues: CASSLVTSGTGTQYF. The CDR3 DNA sequence: TGTGCCAGCAGCTTGGTAACTAGCGGCACTGGGACCCAGTACTTC.

This clonotype was observed once. The chain employs TRBV27 and TRBJ1-1; maybe TRBD1 (6 bases). Trimming removed 4 bases at V and 8 bases at J, with 14 bases between. Germline values: CDR1 MNHEY, CDR2 SMNVEV (reference sequence). The CDR3 spans 13 residues. CDR3 in DNA: TGTGCCAGCAGTTACCGCGGACAGAAGGAAGCTTTCTTT. It translates to CASSYRGQKEAFF.

The chain couples TRBV5-1 to TRBJ2-4, with a tentative D call TRBD2 (5 bases). With 4 bases removed from V and 8 bases from J, the gap between germline ends came to 7 bases. CDR3 length: 11 amino acids. The germline V gene has CDR1 SGHRS and CDR2 YFSETQ. Here the CDR3 reads CASSHGDIQYF. The DNA for the CDR3 is TGCGCCAGCAGCCACGGGGACATTCAGTACTTC.

The gene calls are TRBV9 and TRBJ1-3; a possible D gene is TRBD1 (5 bases). This CDR3 has 16 residues. Germline V gene sequence: CDR1 SGDLS, CDR2 YYNGEE. V was shortened by 3 bases and J by 4 bases, with 17 bases between the two germline ends. CDR3 DNA sequence: TGTGCCAGCAGCGCAGGTTCAGGGCAGGACGGAAACACCATATATTTT. Amino acids: CASSAGSGQDGNTIYF. The full variable domain, in which reference TRBV9 and TRBJ1-3 provide the parts outside the CDR3, is DSGVTQTPKHLITATGQRVTLRCSPRSGDLSVYWYQQSLDQGLQFLIQYYNGEERAKGNILERFSAQQFPDLHSELNLSSLELGDSALYFCASSAGSGQDGNTIYFGEGSWLTVV.

This clonotype was seen many times. The chain recombines TRBV12-3 or TRBV12-4 with TRBJ2-7; a possible D gene is TRBD2 (5 bases). Trimming left V 6 bases short and J 3 bases short, with 6 bases between. There are 11 residues in the CDR3. The CDR3 loop is CASSRDYEQYF. The CDR3 nucleotides are TGTGCCAGCAGCCGGGACTACGAGCAGTACTTC.

The rearrangement uses TRBV12-3 or TRBV12-4 and TRBJ2-4, with 8 bases matching TRBD2. CDR3 length equals 16 residues. V was pared by 4 bases and J by 0 bases, with 5 bases of the junction left unmatched. The CDR3 loop reads CASSSWTSLAKNIQYF. The CDR3 DNA sequence: TGTGCCAGCAGTTCATGGACTAGCCTAGCCAAAAACATTCAGTACTTC.

The chain is built from TRBV7-6 and TRBJ2-1; 11 bases line up with TRBD2. CDR3 length equals 16 residues. Germline CDR1 is SGHVS and CDR2 is FNYEAQ. V trimming: 1 base; J trimming: 5 bases; junction bases outside the gene matches: 4. Here the CDR3 reads CASSLGVAGGHNEQFF. The CDR3 DNA follows: TGTGCCAGCAGCTTAGGGGTAGCGGGGGGGCACAATGAGCAGTTCTTC.

This clonotype was counted only a few times. The chain joins TRBV12-3 or TRBV12-4 to TRBJ1-4; D remains unclear. V was clipped by 3 bases and J by 2 bases, with 13 bases between them. This CDR3 region has 16 residues. CDR3 DNA: TGTGCCAGCAGTTTGCTCGGGGTCAGGACTAATGAAAAACTGTTTTTT. It codes for CASSLLGVRTNEKLFF.

The chain is built from TRBV19 and TRBJ2-7; tentatively, D is TRBD1 (5 bases). The V gene's germline CDR1 is LNHDA and CDR2 SQIVND (reference sequence). Trimming pared 5 bases from V and 5 bases from J, leaving 22 bases between. This CDR3 has 16 residues. The CDR3, as DNA: TGTGCCAGTAGTGGTGACAGTCTACCCACCCCCCACGAGCAGTACTTC. It codes for CASSGDSLPTPHEQYF. The full variable domain, rest sourced from reference TRBV19 and TRBJ2-7, is DGGITQSPKYLFRKEGQNVTLSCEQNLNHDAMYWYRQDPGQGLRLIYYSQIVNDFQKGDIAEGYSVSREKKESFPLTVTSAQKNPTAFYLCASSGDSLPTPHEQYFGPGTRLTVT.

The V gene is TRBV7-6, the J gene TRBJ1-6; D is unresolved. Trimming pared 3 bases from V and 10 bases from J, leaving 10 bases between. CDR1 and CDR2 from the germline V gene are SGHVS and FNYEAQ. There are 13 residues in the CDR3. The DNA for the CDR3 is TGTGCCAGCAGCTTCCAGGAGGGATCACCCCTCCACTTT. Amino acid sequence: CASSFQEGSPLHF. Together with reference TRBV7-6 and TRBJ1-6, the CDR3 gives the full variable domain: GAGVSQSPRYKVTKRGQDVALRCDPISGHVSLYWYRQALGQGPEFLTYFNYEAQQDKSGLPNDRFSAERPEGSISTLTIQRTEQRDSAMYRCASSFQEGSPLHFGNGTRLTVT.

This clonotype turned up a few times. V and J are TRBV10-3 and TRBJ2-6, with D maybe TRBD1 (6 bases). CDR3 length: 19 amino acids. The V gene's germline CDR1 is ENHRY and CDR2 SYGVKD. Between the trimmed V and J ends, which lost 3 bases and 0 bases, there was a span of 18 bases. CDR3 sequence: CAISDITGSNPSGANVLTF. The CDR3 nucleotides are TGTGCCATCAGTGATATAACAGGGAGTAATCCCTCTGGGGCCAACGTCCTGACTTTC.

The rearrangement links TRBV5-1 to TRBJ2-2; D is possibly TRBD2 (6 bases). The germline V gene has CDR1 SGHRS and CDR2 YFSETQ. The length of the CDR3 is 15 residues. The V and J ends lost 7 bases and 2 bases respectively, with 15 bases between them. CDR3 bases: TGCGCCAGCGAGCCGCGTAGCGGAAACACCGGGGAGCTGTTTTTT. It yields the protein CASEPRSGNTGELFF.